The rows below give T cell receptor beta chains drawn from one sample of a study of control samples from healthy donors and cancer patients. Only in-frame clones appear in the TCRdb table, and some are missing; sequencing was by immunoSEQ multiplex PCR. The sample carries approximately 27,000 clones, about 82% recorded once. What was sequenced was PBMCs. Receptors originate from a woman aged 60 to 75 with head and neck cancer. CDR3s include the opening cysteine and the closing phenylalanine or tryptophan. The order of the fields is J gene, clone size, V gene, D gene, CDR3 protein, CDR3 DNA. The D gene is left open where the match is weak. Not all rows give a size; the values are once, few, many and, for expanded clones, a class.

J gene: TRBJ2-7; clone size: .; V gene: TRBV7-2; D gene: .; CDR3 protein: CASSQSQRPYEQYF; CDR3 DNA: TGTGCCAGCAGCCAATCGCAGCGGCCCTACGAGCAGTACTTC
J gene: TRBJ1-1; clone size: .; V gene: TRBV3-1/TRBV3-2; D gene: .; CDR3 protein: CASSRTGEQAFF; CDR3 DNA: TGTGCCAGCAGCCGCACAGGAGAACAAGCTTTCTTT
J gene: TRBJ1-1; clone size: .; V gene: TRBV5-4; D gene: .; CDR3 protein: CASSLISGEGEAFF; CDR3 DNA: TGTGCCAGCAGCTTGATATCAGGGGAGGGTGAAGCTTTCTTT
J gene: TRBJ1-1; clone size: .; V gene: TRBV18; D gene: .; CDR3 protein: CASSPPGVNTEAFF; CDR3 DNA: TGTGCCAGCTCACCACCGGGGGTTAACACTGAAGCTTTCTTT
J gene: TRBJ1-4; clone size: .; V gene: TRBV11-2; D gene: .; CDR3 protein: CASSYPGAVANEKLFF; CDR3 DNA: TGTGCCAGCAGCTACCCCGGGGCAGTGGCAAATGAAAAACTGTTTTTT
J gene: TRBJ2-2; clone size: .; V gene: TRBV5-1; D gene: .; CDR3 protein: CASSLVGTGELFF; CDR3 DNA: TGCGCCAGCAGCTTGGTAGGGACCGGGGAGCTGTTTTTT
J gene: TRBJ1-1; clone size: .; V gene: TRBV6-5; D gene: .; CDR3 protein: CASTTGQTKAFF; CDR3 DNA: TGTGCCAGCACCACGGGGCAAACAAAAGCTTTCTTT
J gene: TRBJ2-1; clone size: .; V gene: TRBV21-1; D gene: .; CDR3 protein: CASSKGGTASYNEQFF; CDR3 DNA: TGTGCCAGCAGCAAAGGGGGGACAGCCTCCTACAATGAGCAGTTCTTC
J gene: TRBJ2-3; clone size: .; V gene: TRBV5-4; D gene: TRBD2; CDR3 protein: CASSSRLAATDTQYF; CDR3 DNA: TGTGCCAGCAGCTCCAGACTAGCGGCCACAGATACGCAGTATTTT
J gene: TRBJ2-1; clone size: .; V gene: TRBV7-9; D gene: TRBD2; CDR3 protein: CASSQTGLAGGPYGEQFF; CDR3 DNA: TGTGCCAGCAGCCAAACGGGACTAGCGGGAGGGCCTTATGGTGAGCAGTTCTTC
J gene: TRBJ2-1; clone size: few; V gene: TRBV3-1/TRBV3-2; D gene: TRBD1; CDR3 protein: CASSQSDLGQSSYNEQFF; CDR3 DNA: TGTGCCAGCAGCCAGTCGGACTTGGGACAGAGCTCCTACAATGAGCAGTTCTTC
J gene: TRBJ2-7; clone size: .; V gene: TRBV5-6; D gene: .; CDR3 protein: CASSGSGQMFYEQYF; CDR3 DNA: TGTGCCAGCAGCGGCTCGGGGCAGATGTTCTACGAGCAGTACTTC
J gene: TRBJ2-5; clone size: .; V gene: TRBV10-2; D gene: .; CDR3 protein: CASSSSGVQETQYF; CDR3 DNA: TGCGCCAGCAGTTCCTCGGGGGTCCAAGAGACCCAGTACTTC
J gene: TRBJ2-2; clone size: .; V gene: TRBV2; D gene: .; CDR3 protein: CASSDEGRAGELFF; CDR3 DNA: TGTGCCAGCAGTGACGAGGGACGGGCCGGGGAGCTGTTTTTT
J gene: TRBJ1-2; clone size: .; V gene: TRBV5-1; D gene: .; CDR3 protein: CASREDMVYTF; CDR3 DNA: TGCGCCAGCCGGGAGGACATGGTCTACACCTTC
J gene: TRBJ1-5; clone size: .; V gene: TRBV5-1; D gene: .; CDR3 protein: CASKNDSSNQPQHF; CDR3 DNA: TGCGCCAGCAAGAACGACAGTTCTAATCAGCCCCAGCATTTT
J gene: TRBJ2-5; clone size: .; V gene: TRBV6-5; D gene: TRBD1; CDR3 protein: CASSRRDRGGETQYF; CDR3 DNA: TGTGCCAGCAGCCGACGAGACAGGGGAGGCGAGACCCAGTACTTC
J gene: TRBJ1-3; clone size: few; V gene: TRBV4-2; D gene: TRBD1; CDR3 protein: CASSQRTGWGNTIYF; CDR3 DNA: TGTGCCAGCAGCCAAAGGACAGGGTGGGGAAACACCATATATTTT
J gene: TRBJ2-1; clone size: .; V gene: TRBV19; D gene: TRBD2; CDR3 protein: CASSTRTSGSSYNEQFF; CDR3 DNA: TGTGCCAGTAGTACCCGGACTAGCGGGAGCTCCTACAATGAGCAGTTCTTC
J gene: TRBJ2-7; clone size: .; V gene: TRBV2; D gene: TRBD2; CDR3 protein: CASTATSGSSYEQYF; CDR3 DNA: TGTGCCAGCACGGCGACTAGCGGGAGCTCCTACGAGCAGTACTTC
J gene: TRBJ1-2; clone size: .; V gene: TRBV5-6; D gene: .; CDR3 protein: CASSLGHTYGYTF; CDR3 DNA: TGTGCCAGCAGCTTGGGACACACTTATGGCTACACCTTC
J gene: TRBJ2-2; clone size: .; V gene: TRBV5-5; D gene: .; CDR3 protein: CASSGGEWTGELFF; CDR3 DNA: TGTGCCAGCTCAGGGGGGGAATGGACCGGGGAGCTGTTTTTT
J gene: TRBJ1-5; clone size: once; V gene: TRBV4-1; D gene: .; CDR3 protein: CASSQGRGSDQPQHF; CDR3 DNA: TGCGCCAGCAGCCAAGGTAGGGGTAGTGATCAGCCCCAGCATTTT
J gene: TRBJ1-1; clone size: .; V gene: TRBV11-3; D gene: TRBD1; CDR3 protein: CASSLDSWTGDTEAFF; CDR3 DNA: TGTGCCAGCAGCTTAGATAGTTGGACAGGGGACACTGAAGCTTTCTTT
J gene: TRBJ2-1; clone size: .; V gene: TRBV2; D gene: .; CDR3 protein: CASRMDSSRSYNEQFF; CDR3 DNA: TGTGCCAGCAGGATGGATAGCAGCCGCTCCTACAATGAGCAGTTCTTC
J gene: TRBJ2-2; clone size: .; V gene: TRBV24-1; D gene: .; CDR3 protein: CATSENYGGGELFF; CDR3 DNA: TGTGCCACCAGTGAGAATTACGGAGGCGGGGAGCTGTTTTTT
J gene: TRBJ2-5; clone size: once; V gene: TRBV7-2; D gene: .; CDR3 protein: CASSLVGETQYF; CDR3 DNA: TGTGCCAGCAGCTTAGTGGGAGAGACCCAGTACTTC
J gene: TRBJ2-1; clone size: .; V gene: TRBV7-6; D gene: .; CDR3 protein: CASSLDGFNEQFF; CDR3 DNA: TGTGCCAGCAGCTTAGATGGCTTCAATGAGCAGTTCTTC
J gene: TRBJ2-7; clone size: .; V gene: TRBV3-1/TRBV3-2; D gene: TRBD1; CDR3 protein: CASSQGIGQGAYEQYF; CDR3 DNA: TGTGCCAGCAGCCAAGGGATTGGACAGGGGGCTTACGAGCAGTACTTC
J gene: TRBJ2-7; clone size: .; V gene: TRBV11-2; D gene: TRBD1; CDR3 protein: CASSLERTGVYEQYF; CDR3 DNA: TGTGCCAGCAGCTTAGAAAGGACAGGAGTATACGAGCAGTACTTC
J gene: TRBJ2-5; clone size: .; V gene: TRBV11-2; D gene: .; CDR3 protein: CASSFNTYQETQYF; CDR3 DNA: TGTGCCAGCAGCTTTAACACGTACCAAGAGACCCAGTACTTC
J gene: TRBJ2-1; clone size: .; V gene: TRBV15; D gene: .; CDR3 protein: CATSRDLRAEYNEQFF; CDR3 DNA: TGTGCCACCAGCAGAGATCTAAGAGCGGAGTACAATGAGCAGTTCTTC
J gene: TRBJ1-5; clone size: once; V gene: TRBV19; D gene: TRBD1; CDR3 protein: CASSADRGLMSNQPQHF; CDR3 DNA: TGTGCCAGTAGCGCCGACAGGGGGTTAATGAGCAATCAGCCCCAGCATTTT
J gene: TRBJ2-2; clone size: .; V gene: TRBV7-9; D gene: .; CDR3 protein: CASSLGGPFAGELFF; CDR3 DNA: TGTGCCAGCAGCTTAGGGGGACCTTTCGCCGGGGAGCTGTTTTTT
J gene: TRBJ2-7; clone size: .; V gene: TRBV18; D gene: TRBD2; CDR3 protein: CASSASIWGRAYEQYF; CDR3 DNA: TGTGCCAGCTCCGCATCGATTTGGGGGAGGGCCTACGAGCAGTACTTC
J gene: TRBJ2-3; clone size: .; V gene: TRBV2; D gene: TRBD2; CDR3 protein: CASSGPSGSTDTQYF; CDR3 DNA: TGTGCCAGCAGTGGCCCTAGCGGGAGCACAGATACGCAGTATTTT
J gene: TRBJ2-3; clone size: .; V gene: TRBV3-1/TRBV3-2; D gene: .; CDR3 protein: CASSLTTPPTDTQYF; CDR3 DNA: TGTGCCAGCAGCCTGACTACGCCTCCCACAGATACGCAGTATTTT
J gene: TRBJ2-7; clone size: .; V gene: TRBV6-1; D gene: .; CDR3 protein: CASSEAGSLEQYF; CDR3 DNA: TGTGCCAGTAGTGAAGCAGGGTCACTCGAGCAGTACTTC
J gene: TRBJ1-2; clone size: medium-sized; V gene: TRBV3-1/TRBV3-2; D gene: TRBD1; CDR3 protein: CASSQEGQGAGRYTF; CDR3 DNA: TGTGCCAGCAGCCAAGAGGGACAGGGGGCGGGACGCTACACCTTC
J gene: TRBJ1-2; clone size: .; V gene: TRBV27; D gene: .; CDR3 protein: CASSSVGGNYGYTF; CDR3 DNA: TGTGCCAGCAGTTCCGTGGGTGGGAACTATGGCTACACCTTC
J gene: TRBJ1-2; clone size: .; V gene: TRBV11-1; D gene: TRBD1; CDR3 protein: CASSLTGSYGYTF; CDR3 DNA: TGTGCCAGCAGCCTGACAGGGAGCTATGGCTACACCTTC
J gene: TRBJ1-2; clone size: .; V gene: TRBV2; D gene: .; CDR3 protein: CASSVTGHGYTF; CDR3 DNA: TGTGCCAGCAGTGTAACAGGACATGGCTACACCTTC
J gene: TRBJ2-5; clone size: .; V gene: TRBV19; D gene: TRBD2; CDR3 protein: CASSLGTSGMGLETQYF; CDR3 DNA: TGTGCCAGTAGTCTCGGGACTAGCGGGATGGGTTTGGAGACCCAGTACTTC
J gene: TRBJ2-3; clone size: once; V gene: TRBV5-1; D gene: TRBD2; CDR3 protein: CASSLTGGSSDTQYF; CDR3 DNA: TGCGCCAGCAGCCTTACGGGGGGGAGCTCAGATACGCAGTATTTT
J gene: TRBJ1-1; clone size: once; V gene: TRBV7-9; D gene: TRBD1; CDR3 protein: CASSKTGAEAFF; CDR3 DNA: TGTGCCAGCAGCAAAACAGGGGCGGAAGCTTTCTTT
J gene: TRBJ1-1; clone size: .; V gene: TRBV18; D gene: .; CDR3 protein: CASSRQDNTEAFF; CDR3 DNA: TGTGCCAGCTCTCGACAGGATAACACTGAAGCTTTCTTT
J gene: TRBJ2-3; clone size: .; V gene: TRBV18; D gene: .; CDR3 protein: CASSPTNGLISTDTQYF; CDR3 DNA: TGTGCCAGCTCACCGACGAATGGACTAATTAGCACAGATACGCAGTATTTT
J gene: TRBJ1-1; clone size: .; V gene: TRBV20-1; D gene: TRBD1; CDR3 protein: CSASGRGGTEAFF; CDR3 DNA: TGCAGTGCTAGTGGCAGGGGGGGCACTGAAGCTTTCTTT
J gene: TRBJ1-4; clone size: .; V gene: TRBV2; D gene: .; CDR3 protein: CASSTGLEGYEKLFF; CDR3 DNA: TGTGCCAGCAGTACAGGGTTAGAGGGATATGAAAAACTGTTTTTT
J gene: TRBJ2-7; clone size: .; V gene: TRBV4-3; D gene: .; CDR3 protein: CASSQGADYEQYF; CDR3 DNA: TGCGCCAGCAGCCAAGGCGCAGACTACGAGCAGTACTTC
J gene: TRBJ2-1; clone size: .; V gene: TRBV5-4; D gene: .; CDR3 protein: CASSRRDSYNEQFF; CDR3 DNA: TGTGCCAGCAGCCGTAGAGACAGCTACAATGAGCAGTTCTTC